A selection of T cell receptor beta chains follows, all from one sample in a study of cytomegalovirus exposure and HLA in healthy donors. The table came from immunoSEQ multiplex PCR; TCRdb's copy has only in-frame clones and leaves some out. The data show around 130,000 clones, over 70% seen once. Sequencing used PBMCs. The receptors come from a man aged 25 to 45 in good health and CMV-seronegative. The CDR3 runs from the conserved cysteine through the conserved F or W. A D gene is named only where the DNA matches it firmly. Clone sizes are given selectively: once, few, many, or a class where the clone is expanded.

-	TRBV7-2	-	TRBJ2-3	CASSPVALADTQYF	TGTGCCAGCAGCCCCGTGGCCTTGGCAGATACGCAGTATTTT
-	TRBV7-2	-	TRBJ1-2	CASSHDRSRNYGYTF	TGTGCCAGCAGCCACGACAGATCTCGGAACTATGGCTACACCTTC
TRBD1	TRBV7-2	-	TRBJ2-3	CASSYLGQGASDTQYF	TGTGCCAGCAGCTACTTAGGTCAGGGGGCGTCAGATACGCAGTATTTT
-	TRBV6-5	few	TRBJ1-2	CASSYSEGGYGYTF	TGTGCCAGCAGTTACTCGGAGGGTGGCTATGGCTACACCTTC
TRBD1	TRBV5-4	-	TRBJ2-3	CASSSRDREFTDTQYF	TGTGCCAGCAGCTCCCGGGACAGGGAATTCACAGATACGCAGTATTTT
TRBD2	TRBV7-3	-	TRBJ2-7	CASSFTSGGAHEQYF	TGTGCCAGCAGCTTTACTAGCGGGGGGGCCCACGAGCAGTACTTC
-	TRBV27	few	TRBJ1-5	CASSGHNQPQHF	TGTGCCAGCAGTGGACACAATCAGCCCCAGCATTTT
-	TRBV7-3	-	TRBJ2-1	CASSLTGNLYEQFF	TGTGCCAGCAGCTTGACGGGAAATCTGTATGAGCAGTTCTTC
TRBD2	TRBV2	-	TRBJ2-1	CASRGTSGRSNEQFF	TGTGCCAGCAGGGGGACTAGCGGGCGTTCCAATGAGCAGTTCTTC
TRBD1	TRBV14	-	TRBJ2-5	CASSHEGQGDQETQYF	TGTGCCAGCAGCCATGAGGGACAGGGGGACCAAGAGACCCAGTACTTC
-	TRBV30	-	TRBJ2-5	CAWSSTGGEETQYF	TGTGCCTGGAGTTCTACAGGAGGGGAAGAGACCCAGTACTTC
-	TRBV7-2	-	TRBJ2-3	CASSTRGTDTQYF	TGTGCCAGCAGCACCCGGGGTACGGATACGCAGTATTTT
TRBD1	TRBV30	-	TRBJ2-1	CAWRGKGQGAQNEQFF	TGTGCCTGGAGGGGGAAGGGACAGGGGGCGCAGAATGAGCAGTTCTTC
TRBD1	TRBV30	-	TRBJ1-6	CAWKGTAGYNSPLHF	TGTGCCTGGAAAGGGACAGCGGGCTATAATTCACCCCTCCACTTT
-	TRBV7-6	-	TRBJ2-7	CASSHENYEQYF	TGTGCCAGCAGTCACGAGAATTACGAGCAGTACTTC
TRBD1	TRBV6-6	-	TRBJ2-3	CASSHGQGQEDTQYF	TGTGCCAGCAGCCACGGACAGGGTCAGGAAGATACGCAGTATTTT
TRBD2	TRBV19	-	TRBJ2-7	CASSGGRSYEQYF	TGTGCCAGTAGTGGCGGGAGGTCGTACGAGCAGTACTTC
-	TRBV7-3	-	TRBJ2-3	CASSPSGGPTDTQYF	TGTGCCAGCAGCCCTTCGGGGGGCCCCACAGATACGCAGTATTTT
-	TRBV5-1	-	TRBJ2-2	CASSFRLQGISNTGELFF	TGCGCCAGCAGCTTTCGGTTACAGGGCATCTCAAACACCGGGGAGCTGTTTTTT